These T cell receptor beta chains were read from a single sample in a study of T cells in Graves' hyperthyroidism and ophthalmopathy. A single record per CDR3 protein comes from TCRdb applying MiXCR to the multiplex PCR reads. This table has 250,000 to 350,000 distinct CDR3 sequences, about 15% appearing once. Sequencing was carried out using blood. The receptors shown here come from a man between 25 and 39 years old with Graves' hyperthyroidism. Both conserved end residues are part of each CDR3. The D gene is left open where the match is weak. Rows give clone size only sometimes, using once, few, many, or a class for an expanded clone.

CDR3 protein: CASSITPGEETQYF
CDR3 DNA: TGTGCCAGCAGCATCACCCCGGGGGAAGAGACCCAGTACTTC
J gene: TRBJ2-5
V gene: TRBV9
CDR3 length: 14
D gene: .
clone size: once

CDR3 protein: CASSSPGDYEQYF
CDR3 DNA: TGTGCCAGCAGCTCCCCGGGGGACTACGAGCAGTACTTC
J gene: TRBJ2-7
V gene: TRBV7-3
CDR3 length: 13
D gene: .
clone size: many

CDR3 protein: CASSFGQGNMYF
CDR3 DNA: .
J gene: TRBJ2-5
V gene: TRBV11-2
CDR3 length: 12
D gene: .
clone size: few

CDR3 protein: CASSYHSGRGDEQFF
CDR3 DNA: TGTGCCAGCAGTTACCATAGCGGGAGAGGCGATGAGCAGTTCTTC
J gene: TRBJ2-1
V gene: TRBV6-9
CDR3 length: 15
D gene: TRBD2
clone size: few

CDR3 protein: CASNLYGTDTQYF
CDR3 DNA: TGTGCCAGCAATTTGTACGGCACAGATACGCAGTATTTT
J gene: TRBJ2-3
V gene: TRBV6-1
CDR3 length: 13
D gene: .
clone size: many

CDR3 protein: CASGGRSSYNEQFF
CDR3 DNA: TGTGCCAGCGGAGGCAGGAGCTCCTACAATGAGCAGTTCTTC
J gene: TRBJ2-1
V gene: TRBV2
CDR3 length: 14
D gene: .
clone size: many

CDR3 protein: CASSLSGRISLSGNTIYF
CDR3 DNA: TGTGCCAGCAGCTTATCGGGTAGGATCAGCCTCTCTGGAAACACCATATATTTT
J gene: TRBJ1-3
V gene: TRBV7-8
CDR3 length: 18
D gene: .
clone size: .

CDR3 protein: CSVDSGPIEQFF
CDR3 DNA: TGCAGCGTTGATTCGGGCCCGATCGAGCAGTTCTTC
J gene: TRBJ2-1
V gene: TRBV29-1
CDR3 length: 12
D gene: .
clone size: .

CDR3 protein: CASSYGTLSYEHYF
CDR3 DNA: TGTGCCAGCAGCTATGGGACTCTATCCTACGAGCATTACTTC
J gene: TRBJ2-7
V gene: TRBV5-6
CDR3 length: 14
D gene: .
clone size: .

CDR3 protein: CASLASYEQYF
CDR3 DNA: TGTGCCAGCTTGGCCTCCTACGAGCAGTACTTC
J gene: TRBJ2-7
V gene: TRBV2
CDR3 length: 11
D gene: .
clone size: .

CDR3 protein: CASQGGDIYEQYF
CDR3 DNA: TGTGCCAGCCAAGGGGGGGACATTTACGAGCAGTACTTC
J gene: TRBJ2-7
V gene: TRBV2
CDR3 length: 13
D gene: .
clone size: many

CDR3 protein: CASDEGGGTDTQYF
CDR3 DNA: TGTGCCAGCGATGAGGGGGGAGGCACAGATACGCAGTATTTT
J gene: TRBJ2-3
V gene: TRBV25-1
CDR3 length: 14
D gene: .
clone size: .

CDR3 protein: CASSLGLGAYRGYTF
CDR3 DNA: TGCGCCAGCAGCTTGGGTTTGGGCGCGTATCGGGGCTACACCTTC
J gene: TRBJ1-2
V gene: TRBV5-1
CDR3 length: 15
D gene: .
clone size: few

CDR3 protein: CASSLAGINEQFF
CDR3 DNA: TGTGCCAGCAGCTTGGCAGGGATCAATGAGCAGTTCTTC
J gene: TRBJ2-1
V gene: TRBV5-5
CDR3 length: 13
D gene: .
clone size: few

CDR3 protein: CASSYYEAFF
CDR3 DNA: TGTGCCAGCTCCTATTATGAAGCTTTCTTT
J gene: TRBJ1-1
V gene: TRBV2
CDR3 length: 10
D gene: .
clone size: few

CDR3 protein: CAWSEDRGHTGELFF
CDR3 DNA: TGTGCCTGGAGTGAGGACAGGGGGCACACCGGGGAGCTGTTTTTT
J gene: TRBJ2-2
V gene: TRBV30
CDR3 length: 15
D gene: TRBD1
clone size: many

CDR3 protein: CASSPGAGGSHEQYF
CDR3 DNA: TGTGCCAGCAGTCCTGGGGCAGGGGGTTCCCACGAGCAGTACTTC
J gene: TRBJ2-7
V gene: TRBV12-3/TRBV12-4
CDR3 length: 15
D gene: TRBD1
clone size: many

CDR3 protein: CASNQGNQPQHF
CDR3 DNA: TGTGCCAGCAACCAGGGGAATCAGCCCCAGCATTTT
J gene: TRBJ1-5
V gene: TRBV12-3/TRBV12-4
CDR3 length: 12
D gene: .
clone size: many

CDR3 protein: CASSDTGEVGQPQHF
CDR3 DNA: TGTGCCAGCAGTGACACAGGGGAAGTAGGGCAGCCCCAGCATTTT
J gene: TRBJ1-5
V gene: TRBV2
CDR3 length: 15
D gene: TRBD1
clone size: few

CDR3 protein: CASSLGQQHTEAFF
CDR3 DNA: TGCGCCAGCAGCTTAGGACAGCAACACACTGAAGCTTTCTTT
J gene: TRBJ1-1
V gene: TRBV5-1
CDR3 length: 14
D gene: .
clone size: many

CDR3 protein: CASSTGGGDYEQYF
CDR3 DNA: TGTGCCAGCAGCACCGGTGGCGGTGACTACGAGCAGTACTTC
J gene: TRBJ2-7
V gene: TRBV11-3
CDR3 length: 14
D gene: .
clone size: many

CDR3 protein: CASPGQGYRNEQFF
CDR3 DNA: TGTGCCAGCCCGGGACAGGGTTATCGGAATGAGCAGTTCTTC
J gene: TRBJ2-1
V gene: TRBV2
CDR3 length: 14
D gene: TRBD1
clone size: many

CDR3 protein: CASSLPQSGSWSYEQYF
CDR3 DNA: TGCGCCAGCAGCTTGCCGCAAAGCGGGAGCTGGTCCTACGAGCAGTACTTC
J gene: TRBJ2-7
V gene: TRBV5-1
CDR3 length: 17
D gene: TRBD2
clone size: many

CDR3 protein: CSARDPEASGGTDTQYF
CDR3 DNA: TGCAGTGCTAGAGATCCCGAGGCTAGCGGAGGCACAGATACGCAGTATTTT
J gene: TRBJ2-3
V gene: TRBV20-1
CDR3 length: 17
D gene: TRBD2
clone size: .

CDR3 protein: CASSIDRDTNYGYTF
CDR3 DNA: TGTGCCAGCTCAATTGACAGGGATACTAACTATGGCTACACCTTC
J gene: TRBJ1-2
V gene: TRBV18
CDR3 length: 15
D gene: TRBD1
clone size: few

CDR3 protein: CASSRRGAGGPSDTQYF
CDR3 DNA: TGTGCCAGCAGCCGGAGGGGCGCGGGAGGGCCTTCGGATACGCAGTATTTT
J gene: TRBJ2-3
V gene: TRBV11-3
CDR3 length: 17
D gene: TRBD2
clone size: many

CDR3 protein: CTSSLNRVEDTQYF
CDR3 DNA: TGTACCAGCAGCTTAAACAGGGTGGAAGATACGCAGTATTTT
J gene: TRBJ2-3
V gene: TRBV7-6
CDR3 length: 14
D gene: .
clone size: .

CDR3 protein: CSVELQSSYNEQFF
CDR3 DNA: TGCAGCGTTGAATTACAAAGCTCCTACAATGAGCAGTTCTTC
J gene: TRBJ2-1
V gene: TRBV29-1
CDR3 length: 14
D gene: .
clone size: .

CDR3 protein: CATSTNTGELFF
CDR3 DNA: TGTGCCACTTCCACGAACACCGGGGAGCTGTTTTTT
J gene: TRBJ2-2
V gene: TRBV24-1
CDR3 length: 12
D gene: .
clone size: many

CDR3 protein: CASSYAGTSGPNTGELFF
CDR3 DNA: TGTGCCAGCAGTTACGCCGGGACTAGCGGGCCGAACACCGGGGAGCTGTTTTTT
J gene: TRBJ2-2
V gene: TRBV6-1
CDR3 length: 18
D gene: TRBD2
clone size: .

CDR3 protein: CASSYGQLGYIF
CDR3 DNA: TGTGCCAGCAGCTACGGACAGTTGGGCTACATCTTC
J gene: TRBJ1-2
V gene: TRBV7-9
CDR3 length: 12
D gene: .
clone size: .

CDR3 protein: CSATTGRYPYEQYF
CDR3 DNA: TGCAGTGCTACCACAGGCCGGTATCCCTACGAGCAGTACTTC
J gene: TRBJ2-7
V gene: TRBV20-1
CDR3 length: 14
D gene: .
clone size: .

CDR3 protein: CASSLGQGIRDTQYF
CDR3 DNA: TGCGCCAGCAGCTTGGGACAGGGTATTAGAGATACGCAGTATTTT
J gene: TRBJ2-3
V gene: TRBV5-1
CDR3 length: 15
D gene: TRBD1
clone size: many

CDR3 protein: CASREQGNLGYTF
CDR3 DNA: TGTGCCAGCAGAGAACAGGGGAACCTTGGCTACACCTTC
J gene: TRBJ1-2
V gene: TRBV2
CDR3 length: 13
D gene: TRBD1
clone size: .

CDR3 protein: CASSPLQDPSYEQYF
CDR3 DNA: TGTGCCAGCTCTCCCCTCCAGGATCCTTCCTACGAGCAGTACTTC
J gene: TRBJ2-7
V gene: TRBV18
CDR3 length: 15
D gene: .
clone size: many

CDR3 protein: CSVGGTSGGETQYF
CDR3 DNA: TGCAGCGTTGGGGGCACCTCTGGAGGAGAGACCCAGTACTTC
J gene: TRBJ2-5
V gene: TRBV29-1
CDR3 length: 14
D gene: .
clone size: .

CDR3 protein: CASSLRRAYNEQFF
CDR3 DNA: TGTGCCAGCAGTTTAAGGCGGGCCTACAATGAGCAGTTCTTC
J gene: TRBJ2-1
V gene: TRBV12-3/TRBV12-4
CDR3 length: 14
D gene: .
clone size: many

CDR3 protein: CASRGLAGGPGTGELFF
CDR3 DNA: TGTGCCAGCAGGGGACTAGCGGGAGGGCCAGGCACCGGGGAGCTGTTTTTT
J gene: TRBJ2-2
V gene: TRBV28
CDR3 length: 17
D gene: TRBD2
clone size: many

CDR3 protein: CASSELAASTDTQYF
CDR3 DNA: TGTGCCAGCAGTGAACTAGCGGCTAGCACAGATACGCAGTATTTT
J gene: TRBJ2-3
V gene: TRBV2
CDR3 length: 15
D gene: TRBD2
clone size: many

CDR3 protein: CASTGSDTQYF
CDR3 DNA: TGTGCCAGTACCGGCTCAGATACGCAGTATTTT
J gene: TRBJ2-3
V gene: TRBV19
CDR3 length: 11
D gene: .
clone size: .

CDR3 protein: CAWSTTGGPETQYF
CDR3 DNA: TGTGCCTGGAGCACCACAGGGGGGCCGGAGACCCAGTACTTC
J gene: TRBJ2-5
V gene: TRBV30
CDR3 length: 14
D gene: TRBD1
clone size: many

CDR3 protein: CASSLAQADTQYF
CDR3 DNA: TGTGCCAGCAGTTTAGCGCAAGCGGATACGCAGTATTTT
J gene: TRBJ2-3
V gene: TRBV12-3/TRBV12-4
CDR3 length: 13
D gene: .
clone size: .

CDR3 protein: CASSLSMGGTDTQYF
CDR3 DNA: TGTGCCAGCAGCTTATCTATGGGGGGCACAGATACGCAGTATTTT
J gene: TRBJ2-3
V gene: TRBV7-3
CDR3 length: 15
D gene: .
clone size: few

CDR3 protein: CSVGQGSGELFF
CDR3 DNA: TGCAGCGTTGGACAGGGAAGCGGGGAGCTGTTTTTT
J gene: TRBJ2-2
V gene: TRBV29-1
CDR3 length: 12
D gene: TRBD1
clone size: few

CDR3 protein: CASSPDSRNNEQFF
CDR3 DNA: TGTGCCAGCAGTCCGGACAGCCGCAACAATGAGCAGTTCTTC
J gene: TRBJ2-1
V gene: TRBV9
CDR3 length: 14
D gene: .
clone size: .

CDR3 protein: CASSQDVGRNYEQYF
CDR3 DNA: TGTGCCAGCAGCCAAGATGTGGGACGGAACTACGAGCAGTACTTC
J gene: TRBJ2-7
V gene: TRBV3-1
CDR3 length: 15
D gene: .
clone size: few

CDR3 protein: CASRNTGSDTQYF
CDR3 DNA: TGTGCCAGCAGAAACACAGGGTCAGATACGCAGTATTTT
J gene: TRBJ2-3
V gene: TRBV12-3/TRBV12-4
CDR3 length: 13
D gene: .
clone size: .

CDR3 protein: CASLRGVNSPLHF
CDR3 DNA: TGTGCCAGCCTACGGGGGGTTAATTCACCCCTCCACTTT
J gene: TRBJ1-6
V gene: TRBV2
CDR3 length: 13
D gene: .
clone size: many

CDR3 protein: CASSPGPAAEQYF
CDR3 DNA: TGTGCCAGCTCACCGGGGCCCGCGGCAGAGCAGTACTTC
J gene: TRBJ2-7
V gene: TRBV18
CDR3 length: 13
D gene: .
clone size: .

CDR3 protein: CSARDIGSTDTQYF
CDR3 DNA: TGCAGTGCTAGAGATATCGGGAGCACAGATACGCAGTATTTT
J gene: TRBJ2-3
V gene: TRBV20-1
CDR3 length: 14
D gene: .
clone size: once

CDR3 protein: CASSYSRSTSYEQYF
CDR3 DNA: TGTGCCAGCAGTTACTCTAGGTCCACATCCTACGAGCAGTACTTC
J gene: TRBJ2-7
V gene: TRBV6-5
CDR3 length: 15
D gene: .
clone size: .

CDR3 protein: CASSFSTVGGSEQYF
CDR3 DNA: TGTGCCAGTAGTTTCTCCACCGTAGGGGGGAGCGAGCAGTACTTC
J gene: TRBJ2-7
V gene: TRBV19
CDR3 length: 15
D gene: .
clone size: .

CDR3 protein: CASSQDSGNTIYF
CDR3 DNA: TGCGCCAGCAGCCAAGATTCCGGAAACACCATATATTTT
J gene: TRBJ1-3
V gene: TRBV4-1
CDR3 length: 13
D gene: .
clone size: few

CDR3 protein: CASSTRLAVATDTQYF
CDR3 DNA: TGTGCCAGCAGCACGCGACTAGCGGTGGCCACAGATACGCAGTATTTT
J gene: TRBJ2-3
V gene: TRBV3-1
CDR3 length: 16
D gene: TRBD2
clone size: .

CDR3 protein: CAIKGGLSNQPQHF
CDR3 DNA: TGTGCCATCAAAGGGGGACTTAGCAATCAGCCCCAGCATTTT
J gene: TRBJ1-5
V gene: TRBV27
CDR3 length: 14
D gene: .
clone size: .